The entry that follows covers one T cell receptor beta chain sequence. No antigen is known for it. Base qualities are missing; no much larger clone stands one base away. The germline V gene (reference sequence) gives CDR1 as SEHNR and CDR2 as FQNEAQ. V sheds 5 bases and J sheds 5 bases, leaving 12 bases between their ends. Spanning cysteine to phenylalanine, the CDR3 consists of 13 amino acids. The entry retains the CDR3 DNA only, 39 bases that are in frame from base 1. This specimen comes from a study of cytomegalovirus exposure and HLA in healthy donors (dated by TCRdb to the late 2010s). Notes on the research overall: An earlier analysis of 587 of the donors reported more than 250 Gb of sequence data and around 110 million unique TCR beta sequences from about 179 million T cells. Around 320 gigabases of sequencing data and tens of millions of unique TCR sequences were included in an early release covering about 620 HLA-typed donors. The genetic ancestry cluster associated with self-reported Caucasian donors included over 80% of the roughly 380 genotyped donors. The study aimed to test whether signatures of past pathogen exposure could be identified by cataloging public T cell receptors. The study profiled the T cell repertoires of more than 500 subjects by immunosequencing and related them to cytomegalovirus serostatus. A separate validation cohort of roughly 130 different subjects was used in addition to the approximately 700-subject first cohort. To predict cytomegalovirus infection status, the study brought together high-throughput TCR immunosequencing, statistical association of individual TCRs with disease status, and machine learning. To study patterns of TCR occurrence, a later analysis re-analyzed previously published TCR beta repertoires from 600 to 750 donors and added high-resolution HLA genotyping. The later analysis used no new phenotypic data to find candidate immune exposures, relying instead on TCR beta sequences and their occurrence across donors. An earlier analysis of approximately 630 of the donors applied high-throughput TCR beta sequencing to assess whether each TCR beta V gene segment acted as functional or pseudogenic. Donor age, sex, ethnicity and CMV serostatus were compiled alongside the repertoire data. A later genetic analysis used genome-wide SNP genotypes for about 65% of the roughly 700 donors, treating that subset as a discovery cohort. All discovery cohort repertoires had been generated using a single sequencing platform. HLA typing covered class I and class II loci at four-digit resolution. Typing coverage varied by locus: roughly 629-640 donors for A, B, C, DRB1 and DQB1; around 560 for DQA1; about 570 for DPA1; 450 to 480 for DPB1. Because of strong linkage in the cohort, 4 to 6 DR-DQ haplotypes were treated as single units for association and clustering. Across around 400 genotyped donors of the cohort, an average of about 240,000 unique TCR beta nucleotide sequences per donor were sequenced, and approximately 19% of those sequences were non-productive.

The library was prepared using the immunoSEQ multiplex PCR assay. A mixture of 60 forward primers for TCR Vbeta segments and 13 reverse primers for TCR Jbeta segments was used in the multiplex PCR. The CDR3 region of rearranged TCR beta genes was amplified from genomic DNA by a multiplex PCR assay. On the Illumina HiSeq System, the amplified TCR beta libraries were sequenced as 87-base-pair reads. The published analysis was carried out like this. Across the 600 to 700 repertoires, a later analysis counted roughly 77 million unique TCR beta chains, some 11 million of which were shared by at least two donors. A nearest-neighbor algorithm error-corrected the raw reads and collapsed the reads into unique sequences, merging closely related sequences to remove PCR and sequencing errors. V, D and J gene segments were assigned by aligning CDR3 sequences to IMGT reference sequences. For a sequence to be retained, a match of at least six nucleotides to both a V gene segment and a J gene segment was required. Rearrangements were called productive when the CDR3 lacked stop codons and stayed in frame with V and J; all others were non-productive. CDR3 was defined according to IMGT convention as the region running from the second conserved V-encoded cysteine to the conserved J-encoded phenylalanine. Sequences without an unambiguous match to a single V gene segment were excluded from the earlier analysis of 587 of the donors. An earlier analysis of just under 600 of the donors called V segments functional above 56.7% productive rearrangements and segregating when the between-donor standard deviation exceeded 5%. A statistical classification framework was built to diagnose cytomegalovirus status from the catalog of TCR beta chain sequences. In a later analysis, TCR nucleotide sequences were compared against IMGT/GENE-DB human TR gene sequences so that V and J genes could be assigned. A later analysis assigned CDR3 sequences and most-parsimonious VDJ recombination scenarios with the TCRdist pipeline. A later analysis defined each TCR beta chain by its CDR3 amino acid sequence plus V-gene family, and excluded reads lacking a unique V-gene family. In a later analysis, 450 to 600 highly shared, low-generation-probability nucleotide sequences were removed to address suspected cross-contamination and a sequencing artifact. In a later analysis, a clonal expansion index was calculated for each public chain from normalized within-repertoire ranks of inferred template counts. In a later analysis, generation probabilities were computed with a VDJ recombination model fitted to out-of-frame rearrangements, and the resulting probabilities were checked against IGoR. In a later analysis, hypergeometric tests were used to score TCR-TCR, TCR-HLA and TCR-CMV co-occurrence, with a repertoire-size bias correction applied to TCR pairs. False discovery rates were estimated in a later analysis by permuting HLA or CMV assignments 20 times. A later analysis grouped co-occurring TCRs with DBSCAN, adding TCRdist sequence similarity when clustering within HLA-allele-positive subsets. Repertoires with fewer than 30,000 or more than 120,000 public chains were left out of co-occurrence clustering, as were about 5 repertoires with anomalous nucleotide sharing. TCRdb's version of the immuneACCESS table is confined to in-frame rearrangements and falls short of the full clone set. An unresolved V gene accounts for under half of the shortfall where checked; the remainder is of unknown origin. V, J and clone size were drawn from that table, and D and trimming were deduced from the DNA. The sample table contains more than 90,000 clones; only one count was recorded for around 70% of them. The ten largest clones represent around a tenth of the sample.

The cohort consisted of approximately 690 healthy bone marrow donors. All cohort members were sampled while nominally healthy, although unrecorded immune exposures were likely present. The donor was CMV seropositive and belonged to the group of more than 250 seropositive cohort members. A peripheral blood sample was provided by each donor, and peripheral blood mononuclear cells were used for TCR beta sequencing. The Qiagen DNeasy Blood Extraction Kit was used to extract genomic DNA from the blood cell samples. Overall study outcomes, separate from this receptor: According to the authors, the approach could potentially be generalized to other disease states and immunological phenotypes. A cluster of highly shared sequence variants was judged likely to represent a technical artifact of the sequencing pipeline. Strong co-occurrence of HLA alleles, especially DR and DQ, made assigning TCR associations to individual alleles difficult. A later analysis associated 17,000 or so TCR beta sequences with specific HLA alleles at a false discovery rate of 0.05. In a later analysis, HLA-associated TCR beta chains showed more clonal expansion and lower generation probabilities than non-associated chains that were equally common. Most TCR sequences were observed very rarely across donors, whereas some public TCRs were present in many individuals. A few of the identified cytomegalovirus-associated TCR beta chains were confirmed in vitro to be specific for cytomegalovirus antigens. In both the original and validation cohorts, the classifier was reported to diagnose cytomegalovirus status with high specificity and sensitivity. This cohort had only TCR beta chains sequenced, and the lack of alpha or paired-chain data limited which features could be detected. Because HLA typing was missing for some donors at each locus, association tests included only the typed subset. Several of the top co-occurrence clusters appeared to be linked to parvovirus B19, influenza, CMV and Epstein-Barr virus, according to a later analysis. Broadly in line with IMGT annotations, most TCR beta V segments showed up in productive rearrangements about 90% or about 30% of the time in an earlier analysis of roughly 590 of the donors. In the study, 150 to 200 TCR beta chains were listed as associated with cytomegalovirus. A later analysis found that TCR association rates varied across HLA loci, with DRB1 alleles showing the most associated TCRs and HLA-C alleles the fewest. Roughly uniform sequencing depth across donors was assumed in presence/absence analyses, although this assumption may not hold. Correlated functional status among segregating V segments might be attributable to linkage disequilibrium, but an unknown experimental factor could not be ruled out. Because counts were too low, roughly 16 rarely observed V segments, including chromosome 9 orphons, were excluded from the earlier analysis of about 500 of the donors. V-gene and J-gene trimming of TCR beta chains was associated with a missense DCLRE1C variant in a later genetic analysis, and the association was replicated in an independent cohort. Immune exposure information for the cohort was limited to CMV serostatus. A further reported finding was that TCR beta sequences accurately predicted the HLA-A and HLA-B alleles for most subjects in the first cohort. Because the 87-base-pair reads could not distinguish some IMGT-functional V segments, including TRBV6-2 and TRBV6-3, those segments were excluded. Compared with the roughly 670-donor mean, donors in an Asian-associated ancestry cluster had fewer N-insertions in productive TCRs, according to a later genetic analysis. According to a later analysis, most CMV-associated TCR beta chains appeared to be HLA-restricted, and the HLA associations seemed to be driven largely by CMV exposure.

The V and J segments used are TRBV7-9 and TRBJ2-5; D gene: possibly TRBD1, on 6 matching bases. The sequenced sample consisted of PBMCs. The sequence was obtained from a woman aged 45-65 years in good health and CMV-seropositive. The DNA is as follows: TGTGCCAGCAGCCAAGGACAGCGGGAGACCCAGTACTTC. Its product reads: CASSQGQRETQYF.